These T cell receptor beta chains were read from a single sample in a study of Ad26.COV2.S vaccination and SARS-CoV-2 variants. Libraries were prepared by immunoSEQ multiplex PCR; TCRdb keeps only in-frame clonotypes and omits some of them. Among 300,000 to 400,000 clones, about 82% were seen once, and the ten largest hold 1.5% to 2.5%. The sequencing used peripheral blood, collected in a trial of Ad26.COV2.S vaccine versus placebo. The receptors stem from a person between 18 and 65 years old who received the Ad26.COV2.S COVID-19 vaccine or a placebo. CDR3s include the opening cysteine and the closing phenylalanine or tryptophan. A D gene is named only where the DNA matches it firmly. Some rows have no size entry. The others give once, few or many, or a class for an expanded clone.

j_gene: TRBJ1-2; abundance: NA; d_gene: NA; v_gene: TRBV7-3; CDR3aa: CASSSQTGFGYTF; CDR3nt: TGTGCCAGCAGCTCACAAACAGGGTTTGGCTACACCTTC
j_gene: TRBJ2-3; abundance: NA; d_gene: NA; v_gene: TRBV11-2; CDR3aa: CASSLSSYFTDTQYF; CDR3nt: TGTGCCAGCAGCTTAAGTTCCTACTTCACAGATACGCAGTATTTT
j_gene: TRBJ2-7; abundance: NA; d_gene: TRBD1; v_gene: TRBV23-1; CDR3aa: CASDRGVYEQYF; CDR3nt: TGCGCCAGCGACAGGGGGGTCTACGAGCAGTACTTC
j_gene: TRBJ2-3; abundance: few; d_gene: TRBD2; v_gene: TRBV29-1; CDR3aa: CSVRGTSGAADTQYF; CDR3nt: TGCAGCGTTCGGGGGACTAGCGGGGCGGCAGATACGCAGTATTTT
j_gene: TRBJ1-1; abundance: NA; d_gene: NA; v_gene: TRBV7-9; CDR3aa: CASSLQAMNTEAFF; CDR3nt: TGTGCCAGCAGCTTACAGGCGATGAACACTGAAGCTTTCTTT
j_gene: TRBJ1-4; abundance: few; d_gene: NA; v_gene: TRBV19; CDR3aa: CASSTPRMGDNEKLFF; CDR3nt: TGTGCCAGTAGTACCCCGAGAATGGGGGATAATGAAAAACTGTTTTTT
j_gene: TRBJ1-4; abundance: NA; d_gene: TRBD1; v_gene: TRBV19; CDR3aa: CASSSRDRTNEKLFF; CDR3nt: TGTGCCAGTAGTTCCCGGGACAGGACCAATGAAAAACTGTTTTTT
j_gene: TRBJ2-3; abundance: NA; d_gene: NA; v_gene: TRBV20-1; CDR3aa: CSASGGHRYF; CDR3nt: TGCAGTGCTAGTGGGGGTCATCGGTATTTT
j_gene: TRBJ2-1; abundance: NA; d_gene: NA; v_gene: TRBV29-1; CDR3aa: CSVDFQTGDTYNEQFF; CDR3nt: TGCAGCGTTGACTTCCAGACAGGTGATACCTACAATGAGCAGTTCTTC
j_gene: TRBJ2-7; abundance: NA; d_gene: NA; v_gene: TRBV5-6; CDR3aa: CASSLETGTGYEQYF; CDR3nt: TGTGCCAGCAGCTTGGAGACCGGGACGGGCTACGAGCAGTACTTC
j_gene: TRBJ1-5; abundance: NA; d_gene: NA; v_gene: TRBV5-1; CDR3aa: CASSLSPGNNQPQHF; CDR3nt: TGCGCCAGCAGCTTATCACCGGGGAACAATCAGCCCCAGCATTTT
j_gene: TRBJ1-5; abundance: NA; d_gene: NA; v_gene: TRBV27; CDR3aa: CASSLRGDNSNQPQHF; CDR3nt: TGTGCCAGCAGTTTAAGAGGGGACAATAGCAATCAGCCCCAGCATTTT
j_gene: TRBJ1-2; abundance: NA; d_gene: NA; v_gene: TRBV20-1; CDR3aa: CSASGASNYGYTF; CDR3nt: TGCAGTGCTAGTGGGGCTTCTAACTATGGCTACACCTTC
j_gene: TRBJ2-5; abundance: NA; d_gene: NA; v_gene: TRBV7-2; CDR3aa: CASSFPGVGTQYF; CDR3nt: TGTGCCAGCAGCTTCCCAGGGGTAGGGACCCAGTACTTC
j_gene: TRBJ2-3; abundance: NA; d_gene: NA; v_gene: TRBV9; CDR3aa: CASSVGGGALFSTDTQYF; CDR3nt: TGTGCCAGCAGCGTAGGCGGGGGCGCTCTTTTTAGCACAGATACGCAGTATTTT
j_gene: TRBJ1-1; abundance: NA; d_gene: NA; v_gene: TRBV5-1; CDR3aa: CASHGGAGDTEAFF; CDR3nt: TGCGCCAGCCACGGTGGGGCGGGGGACACTGAAGCTTTCTTT
j_gene: TRBJ2-3; abundance: NA; d_gene: NA; v_gene: TRBV7-3; CDR3aa: CASSLRGADTDTQYF; CDR3nt: TGTGCCAGCAGCTTAAGGGGGGCCGATACAGATACGCAGTATTTT
j_gene: TRBJ2-7; abundance: once; d_gene: NA; v_gene: TRBV19; CDR3aa: CASSSQQSSYEQYF; CDR3nt: TGTGCCAGTAGTAGCCAGCAGAGCTCCTACGAGCAGTACTTC
j_gene: TRBJ2-3; abundance: NA; d_gene: TRBD2; v_gene: TRBV9; CDR3aa: CASSIQAGGRTDTQYF; CDR3nt: TGTGCCAGCAGCATACAAGCGGGGGGGCGGACAGATACGCAGTATTTT
j_gene: TRBJ2-3; abundance: NA; d_gene: NA; v_gene: TRBV11-2; CDR3aa: CASSLGESSTDTQYF; CDR3nt: TGTGCCAGCAGCTTAGGGGAGTCGAGCACAGATACGCAGTATTTT
j_gene: TRBJ1-1; abundance: NA; d_gene: NA; v_gene: TRBV7-3; CDR3aa: CASSLNAPPNTEAFF; CDR3nt: TGTGCCAGCAGCTTAAACGCGCCACCAAACACTGAAGCTTTCTTT
j_gene: TRBJ2-2; abundance: NA; d_gene: NA; v_gene: TRBV5-1; CDR3aa: CASSLGHRNTGELFF; CDR3nt: TGCGCCAGCAGCTTGGGACACAGGAACACCGGGGAGCTGTTTTTT
j_gene: TRBJ2-7; abundance: NA; d_gene: NA; v_gene: TRBV4-3; CDR3aa: CASSQTARHPAYEQYF; CDR3nt: TGCGCCAGCAGCCAAACCGCCAGACACCCTGCCTACGAGCAGTACTTC
j_gene: TRBJ2-2; abundance: NA; d_gene: TRBD1; v_gene: TRBV10-1; CDR3aa: CASSEWTGGDTGELFF; CDR3nt: TGCGCCAGCAGTGAGTGGACAGGGGGAGACACCGGGGAGCTGTTTTTT
j_gene: TRBJ1-3; abundance: few; d_gene: NA; v_gene: TRBV3-1/TRBV3-2; CDR3aa: CASSQDLSLSGNTIYF; CDR3nt: TGTGCCAGCAGCCAAGATTTGTCACTCTCTGGAAACACCATATATTTT
j_gene: TRBJ1-1; abundance: NA; d_gene: NA; v_gene: TRBV5-6; CDR3aa: CASSSQGRLNTEAFF; CDR3nt: TGTGCCAGCAGCAGCCAGGGACGGCTGAACACTGAAGCTTTCTTT
j_gene: TRBJ2-1; abundance: NA; d_gene: TRBD1; v_gene: TRBV19; CDR3aa: CATGDRGSLQAQFF; CDR3nt: TGTGCCACCGGCGACAGGGGGTCCCTGCAAGCGCAGTTCTTC
j_gene: TRBJ1-2; abundance: NA; d_gene: NA; v_gene: TRBV7-2; CDR3aa: CASSLEGNYGYTF; CDR3nt: TGTGCCAGCAGCTTAGAAGGGAACTATGGCTACACCTTC
j_gene: TRBJ2-3; abundance: NA; d_gene: TRBD2; v_gene: TRBV5-4; CDR3aa: CASSPKVGGETDTQYF; CDR3nt: TGTGCCAGCAGCCCAAAGGTCGGGGGGGAAACAGATACGCAGTATTTT
j_gene: TRBJ2-7; abundance: few; d_gene: TRBD1; v_gene: TRBV5-1; CDR3aa: CASSLYPGGYEQYF; CDR3nt: TGCGCCAGCAGCTTGTATCCAGGGGGCTACGAGCAGTACTTC
j_gene: TRBJ2-3; abundance: NA; d_gene: TRBD2; v_gene: TRBV18; CDR3aa: CASSPYRTSGGGDTQYF; CDR3nt: TGTGCCAGCTCACCATACCGGACTAGCGGGGGGGGTGATACGCAGTATTTT
j_gene: TRBJ2-1; abundance: few; d_gene: TRBD2; v_gene: TRBV20-1; CDR3aa: CSASIAGGWNEQFF; CDR3nt: TGCAGTGCTAGTATAGCGGGGGGGTGGAATGAGCAGTTCTTC
j_gene: TRBJ1-3; abundance: NA; d_gene: NA; v_gene: TRBV3-1/TRBV3-2; CDR3aa: CATQLGSGNTIYF; CDR3nt: TGTGCCACCCAGCTAGGTTCTGGAAACACCATATATTTT
j_gene: TRBJ2-3; abundance: NA; d_gene: TRBD2; v_gene: TRBV7-2; CDR3aa: CASRSGLAGGVDTQYF; CDR3nt: TGTGCCAGCAGAAGCGGACTAGCGGGGGGTGTAGATACGCAGTATTTT
j_gene: TRBJ1-5; abundance: NA; d_gene: NA; v_gene: TRBV6-2/TRBV6-3; CDR3aa: CASSYSSGKVQPQHF; CDR3nt: TGTGCCAGCAGTTACTCGAGCGGGAAAGTTCAGCCCCAGCATTTT
j_gene: TRBJ1-1; abundance: NA; d_gene: TRBD1; v_gene: TRBV19; CDR3aa: CASSFRTGLNTEAFF; CDR3nt: TGTGCCAGTAGTTTCCGGACAGGATTGAACACTGAAGCTTTCTTT
j_gene: TRBJ1-2; abundance: NA; d_gene: TRBD1; v_gene: TRBV2; CDR3aa: CASSETGDYGYTF; CDR3nt: TGTGCCAGCAGTGAGACAGGGGACTATGGCTACACCTTC
j_gene: TRBJ1-1; abundance: NA; d_gene: NA; v_gene: TRBV25-1; CDR3aa: CASSAHWSQGTEAFF; CDR3nt: TGTGCCAGCAGTGCCCACTGGAGTCAGGGGACTGAAGCTTTCTTT
j_gene: TRBJ1-3; abundance: medium-sized; d_gene: NA; v_gene: TRBV5-1; CDR3aa: CASSPMGHSGNTIYF; CDR3nt: TGCGCCAGCAGCCCAATGGGACATTCGGGAAACACCATATATTTT
j_gene: TRBJ1-6; abundance: NA; d_gene: NA; v_gene: TRBV9; CDR3aa: CASSVEGTYNSPLHF; CDR3nt: TGTGCCAGCAGCGTAGAAGGGACTTATAATTCACCCCTCCACTTT
j_gene: TRBJ2-7; abundance: NA; d_gene: NA; v_gene: TRBV10-2; CDR3aa: CASSDGTPYEQYF; CDR3nt: TGCGCCAGCAGTGATGGGACGCCTTACGAGCAGTACTTC
j_gene: TRBJ2-2; abundance: NA; d_gene: NA; v_gene: TRBV9; CDR3aa: CASSRGAIGELFF; CDR3nt: TGTGCCAGCAGCCGGGGGGCGATCGGGGAGCTGTTTTTT
j_gene: TRBJ1-6; abundance: NA; d_gene: NA; v_gene: TRBV27; CDR3aa: CASSLRGTYNSPLHF; CDR3nt: TGTGCCAGCTCTCTCCGAGGGACATATAATTCACCCCTCCACTTT
j_gene: TRBJ2-5; abundance: NA; d_gene: TRBD1; v_gene: TRBV5-6; CDR3aa: CASSFPDRVEETQYF; CDR3nt: TGTGCCAGCAGCTTCCCGGACAGGGTGGAGGAGACCCAGTACTTC
j_gene: TRBJ1-5; abundance: NA; d_gene: NA; v_gene: TRBV6-2/TRBV6-3; CDR3aa: CASSPSRAGISNQPQHF; CDR3nt: TGTGCCAGCAGTCCAAGCAGGGCAGGGATTAGCAATCAGCCCCAGCATTTT
j_gene: TRBJ2-7; abundance: NA; d_gene: NA; v_gene: TRBV7-2; CDR3aa: CASSSRSSLAGRRAYEQYF; CDR3nt: TGTGCCAGCAGCTCGAGGAGTAGTTTGGCAGGGAGGAGGGCCTACGAGCAGTACTTC
j_gene: TRBJ2-6; abundance: NA; d_gene: NA; v_gene: TRBV7-2; CDR3aa: CASSPRLSGANVLTF; CDR3nt: TGTGCCAGCAGCCCAAGATTGTCTGGGGCCAACGTCCTGACTTTC
j_gene: TRBJ2-5; abundance: NA; d_gene: NA; v_gene: TRBV7-3; CDR3aa: CASSLTNTGSETQYF; CDR3nt: TGTGCCAGCAGCTTAACGAATACAGGGTCAGAGACCCAGTACTTC
j_gene: TRBJ1-1; abundance: NA; d_gene: NA; v_gene: TRBV9; CDR3aa: CASSVATDTEAFF; CDR3nt: TGTGCCAGCAGCGTAGCTACGGACACTGAAGCTTTCTTT
j_gene: TRBJ2-1; abundance: NA; d_gene: TRBD2; v_gene: TRBV4-1; CDR3aa: CASSRSWGGIYNEQFF; CDR3nt: TGCGCCAGCAGCCGGAGCTGGGGGGGGATCTACAATGAGCAGTTCTTC
j_gene: TRBJ1-1; abundance: NA; d_gene: NA; v_gene: TRBV24-1; CDR3aa: CATSHDSEVGTEAFF; CDR3nt: TGTGCCACCAGTCACGACTCTGAGGTAGGCACTGAAGCTTTCTTT
j_gene: TRBJ2-3; abundance: NA; d_gene: NA; v_gene: TRBV20-1; CDR3aa: CSASGPGNTQYF; CDR3nt: TGCAGTGCTAGTGGTCCGGGAAATACGCAGTATTTT
j_gene: TRBJ1-2; abundance: few; d_gene: NA; v_gene: TRBV2; CDR3aa: CASNRDRRGYGYTF; CDR3nt: TGTGCCAGCAACAGAGACAGGAGGGGTTATGGCTACACCTTC
j_gene: TRBJ2-7; abundance: many; d_gene: NA; v_gene: TRBV6-5; CDR3aa: CASSYNMGEQYF; CDR3nt: TGTGCCAGCAGTTACAACATGGGCGAGCAGTACTTC
j_gene: TRBJ2-6; abundance: NA; d_gene: NA; v_gene: TRBV29-1; CDR3aa: CSVSGPRSGANVLTF; CDR3nt: TGCAGCGTTTCAGGGCCCCGCTCTGGGGCCAACGTCCTGACTTTC